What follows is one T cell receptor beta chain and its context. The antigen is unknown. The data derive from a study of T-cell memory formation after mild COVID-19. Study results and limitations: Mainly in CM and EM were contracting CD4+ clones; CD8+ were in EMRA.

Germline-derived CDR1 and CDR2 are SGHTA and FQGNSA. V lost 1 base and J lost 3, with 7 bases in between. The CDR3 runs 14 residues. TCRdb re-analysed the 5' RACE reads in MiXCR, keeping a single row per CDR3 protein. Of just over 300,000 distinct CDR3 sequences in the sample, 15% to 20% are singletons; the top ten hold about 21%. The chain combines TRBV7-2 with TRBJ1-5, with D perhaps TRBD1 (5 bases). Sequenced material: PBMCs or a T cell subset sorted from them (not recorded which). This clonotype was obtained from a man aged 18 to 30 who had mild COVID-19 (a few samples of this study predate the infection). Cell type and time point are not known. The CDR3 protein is CASSLGGLNQPQHF. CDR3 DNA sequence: TGTGCCAGCAGCTTAGGGGGCCTCAATCAGCCCCAGCATTTT.